This is a list of T cell receptor beta chains from one sample in a study of metastatic and nonmetastatic thyroid tumors. TCRdb called clones again from the PCR reads with MiXCR. The sample holds around 13,000 clones, over 10% seen once. The sample comprised blood. Receptors originate from a female donor with papillary thyroid cancer or a benign thyroid nodule (not recorded which). Some clones in this sample may be carry-over from other donors' samples. The CDR3 runs from the conserved cysteine through the conserved F or W. D genes are given only for firm matches. Clone sizes are given selectively: once, few, many, or a class where the clone is expanded.

j_call: TRBJ2-1; d_call: TRBD1; clone_size: many; v_call: TRBV4-1; cdr3_length: 13; cdr3_nt: TGCGCCAGCAGCCATCTAAGGGGGCGAGAGCAGTTCTTC; cdr3_aa: CASSHLRGREQFF
j_call: TRBJ2-7; d_call: TRBD2; clone_size: few; v_call: TRBV2; cdr3_length: 14; cdr3_nt: TGTGCCAGCAGTCTAGCGGGGGCTACGTACGAGCAGTACTTC; cdr3_aa: CASSLAGATYEQYF
j_call: TRBJ1-4; d_call: .; clone_size: many; v_call: TRBV7-2; cdr3_length: 14; cdr3_nt: TGTGCCAGCAGCTTAGATCAAGGGGGTGAAAAACTGTTTTTT; cdr3_aa: CASSLDQGGEKLFF
j_call: TRBJ2-1; d_call: .; clone_size: many; v_call: TRBV7-3; cdr3_length: 14; cdr3_nt: TGTGCCAGCAGCTCTGGCCTTGGGGTAAATGAGCAGTTCTTC; cdr3_aa: CASSSGLGVNEQFF
j_call: TRBJ2-2; d_call: .; clone_size: .; v_call: TRBV6-5; cdr3_length: 16; cdr3_nt: TGTGCCAGCAGTTACAATAGACGGGAGCGCACCGGGGAGCTGTTTTTT; cdr3_aa: CASSYNRRERTGELFF
j_call: TRBJ2-6; d_call: .; clone_size: many; v_call: TRBV20-1; cdr3_length: 13; cdr3_nt: TGCAGTGTAACAGCGTGGGGGGCCAACGTCCTGACTTTC; cdr3_aa: CSVTAWGANVLTF
j_call: TRBJ1-3; d_call: .; clone_size: medium-sized; v_call: TRBV6-1; cdr3_length: 15; cdr3_nt: TGTGCCAGCAGGGGGGGGGATGACTCTGGAAACACCATATATTTT; cdr3_aa: CASRGGDDSGNTIYF
j_call: TRBJ1-1; d_call: TRBD1; clone_size: many; v_call: TRBV20-1; cdr3_length: 13; cdr3_nt: TGCAGTGCCCTGGATGACAGGGCCACTGAAGCTTTCTTT; cdr3_aa: CSALDDRATEAFF
j_call: TRBJ1-2; d_call: .; clone_size: .; v_call: TRBV27; cdr3_length: 13; cdr3_nt: TGTGCAAGTAGTACAACAGGGTTCTATGGCTACACCTTC; cdr3_aa: CASSTTGFYGYTF
j_call: TRBJ1-2; d_call: .; clone_size: few; v_call: TRBV6-1; cdr3_length: 12; cdr3_nt: TGTGCCAGCAGTGACTGGACCTATGGCTACACCTTC; cdr3_aa: CASSDWTYGYTF
j_call: TRBJ2-1; d_call: TRBD2; clone_size: many; v_call: TRBV27; cdr3_length: 16; cdr3_nt: TGTGCCAGCAGCCCAACTAGCGGGGGGCTCTACAATGAGCAGTTCTTC; cdr3_aa: CASSPTSGGLYNEQFF
j_call: TRBJ1-6; d_call: .; clone_size: many; v_call: TRBV30; cdr3_length: 14; cdr3_nt: TGTGCCTGGAGTGTGAGTTCCTATAATTCACCCCTCCACTTT; cdr3_aa: CAWSVSSYNSPLHF
j_call: TRBJ2-1; d_call: TRBD2; clone_size: many; v_call: TRBV7-2; cdr3_length: 16; cdr3_nt: TGTGCCAGCAATCGAGCGGGAGGGTGGGGGTACAATGAGCAGTTCTTC; cdr3_aa: CASNRAGGWGYNEQFF
j_call: TRBJ2-1; d_call: TRBD2; clone_size: .; v_call: TRBV3-1; cdr3_length: 16; cdr3_nt: TGTGCCAGCAGCCAAGATAGCGGGAGGGCCTTACATGAGCAGTTCTTC; cdr3_aa: CASSQDSGRALHEQFF
j_call: TRBJ1-3; d_call: .; clone_size: .; v_call: TRBV7-2; cdr3_length: 14; cdr3_nt: TGTGCCAGCAGCCCCGGGGGGGGCGGAAACACCATATATTTT; cdr3_aa: CASSPGGGGNTIYF
j_call: TRBJ2-1; d_call: .; clone_size: few; v_call: TRBV6-2/TRBV6-3; cdr3_length: 11; cdr3_nt: TGTGCCAGCATCAACGGTGATGAGCAGTTCTTC; cdr3_aa: CASINGDEQFF
j_call: TRBJ2-4; d_call: .; clone_size: medium-sized; v_call: TRBV5-5; cdr3_length: 15; cdr3_nt: TGTGCCAGCAGCACCCCGGGACCTTGGTTGGACATTCAGTACTTC; cdr3_aa: CASSTPGPWLDIQYF
j_call: TRBJ1-1; d_call: .; clone_size: few; v_call: TRBV4-3; cdr3_length: 13; cdr3_nt: TGCGCCAGCAGCCAAGATTCGGGCACTGAAGCTTTCTTT; cdr3_aa: CASSQDSGTEAFF
j_call: TRBJ1-2; d_call: .; clone_size: medium-sized; v_call: TRBV28; cdr3_length: 11; cdr3_nt: TGTGCCAGCAGCGATATCCAGGGTCCCCACTTC; cdr3_aa: CASSDIQGPHF
j_call: TRBJ2-7; d_call: TRBD1; clone_size: medium-sized; v_call: TRBV28; cdr3_length: 12; cdr3_nt: TGTGCCAGCAGGGGACAGGTCAACGAGCAGTACTTC; cdr3_aa: CASRGQVNEQYF
j_call: TRBJ2-7; d_call: .; clone_size: few; v_call: TRBV6-1; cdr3_length: 14; cdr3_nt: TGTGCCAGCAGCCGGGGGACCGACGCCTACGAGCAGTACTTC; cdr3_aa: CASSRGTDAYEQYF
j_call: TRBJ2-3; d_call: .; clone_size: few; v_call: TRBV27; cdr3_length: 13; cdr3_nt: TGTGCCAGCAGTTTATCTGGCACAGATACGCAGTATTTT; cdr3_aa: CASSLSGTDTQYF
j_call: TRBJ2-7; d_call: TRBD2; clone_size: .; v_call: TRBV27; cdr3_length: 14; cdr3_nt: TGTGCCAGCAGTAAGACTAGCGGGAGCTACGAGCAGTACTTC; cdr3_aa: CASSKTSGSYEQYF
j_call: TRBJ1-1; d_call: .; clone_size: few; v_call: TRBV6-4; cdr3_length: 14; cdr3_nt: TGTGCCAGCAGTGCCAAGCCTGGGGGTACTGAAGCTTTCTTT; cdr3_aa: CASSAKPGGTEAFF
j_call: TRBJ2-1; d_call: TRBD2; clone_size: many; v_call: TRBV20-1; cdr3_length: 14; cdr3_nt: TGCAGTGCTGAAACTAGCGGGCCATACAATGAGCAGTTCTTC; cdr3_aa: CSAETSGPYNEQFF
j_call: TRBJ1-3; d_call: .; clone_size: medium-sized; v_call: TRBV6-1; cdr3_length: 14; cdr3_nt: TGTGCCAGCAGCCGGGACAACTCTGGAAACACCATATATTTT; cdr3_aa: CASSRDNSGNTIYF
j_call: TRBJ1-2; d_call: .; clone_size: .; v_call: TRBV5-1; cdr3_length: 14; cdr3_nt: TGCGCCAGCAGCTTGGCGGGGAAAGGTCGTGGCTACACCTTC; cdr3_aa: CASSLAGKGRGYTF
j_call: TRBJ1-4; d_call: .; clone_size: many; v_call: TRBV4-1; cdr3_length: 15; cdr3_nt: TGCGCCAGCAGCCAACAACAGGGAACTAATGAAAAACTGTTTTTT; cdr3_aa: CASSQQQGTNEKLFF